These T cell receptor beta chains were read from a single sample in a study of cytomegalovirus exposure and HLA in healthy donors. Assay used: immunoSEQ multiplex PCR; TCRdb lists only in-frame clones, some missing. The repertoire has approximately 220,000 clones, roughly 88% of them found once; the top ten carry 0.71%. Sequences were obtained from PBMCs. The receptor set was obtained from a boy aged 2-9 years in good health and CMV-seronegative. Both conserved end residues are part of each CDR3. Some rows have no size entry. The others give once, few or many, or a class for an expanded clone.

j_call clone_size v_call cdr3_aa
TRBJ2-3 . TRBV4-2 CASRGGTYADTQYF
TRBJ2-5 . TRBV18 CASSQGRAQETQYF
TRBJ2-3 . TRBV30 CAWSLTGGATDTQYF
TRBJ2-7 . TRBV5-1 CASSRSTYEQYF
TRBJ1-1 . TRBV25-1 CASSLDWNTEAFF
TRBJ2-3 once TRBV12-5 CASGFRLVHTDTQYF
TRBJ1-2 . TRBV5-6 CASSTSYYGYTF
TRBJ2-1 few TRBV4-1 CASSQDSGGAREQFF
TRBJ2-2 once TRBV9 CASSPRQANTGELFF
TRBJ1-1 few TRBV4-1 CASRHISGTGHTEAFF
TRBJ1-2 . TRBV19 CASSMTPIANYGYTF
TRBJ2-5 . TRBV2 CASTTDTSVLKTQYF
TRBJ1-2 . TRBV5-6 CASRDTGGPPGYTF
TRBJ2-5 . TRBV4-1 CASSHGLAGGETQYF
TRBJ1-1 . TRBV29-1 CSSITGGYTEAFF
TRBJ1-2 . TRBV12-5 CASGGGQCGYTF
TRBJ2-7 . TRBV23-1 CASRKRQVYEQYF
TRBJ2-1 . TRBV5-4 CASHDSSYNEQFF
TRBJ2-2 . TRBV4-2 CASSQGTANTGELFF
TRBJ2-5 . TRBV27 CASSPGGPRGQETQYF
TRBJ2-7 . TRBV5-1 CASSSGQSEQYF
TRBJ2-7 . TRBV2 CASTIRTGESEQYF
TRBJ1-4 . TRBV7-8 CASSQPPDEKLFF
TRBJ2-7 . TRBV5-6 CASSLIPGRGVVYEQYF
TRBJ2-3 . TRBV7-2 CASSLQSGSPTDTQYF
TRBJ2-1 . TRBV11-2 CASSTPGLAGGNEQFF
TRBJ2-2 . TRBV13 CASSLGQGNTGELFF
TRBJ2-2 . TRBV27 CASSPSTVSTGELFF
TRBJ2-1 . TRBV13 CASSSRDRSLNEQFF
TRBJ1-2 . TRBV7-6 CASSSGQGKEGYTF
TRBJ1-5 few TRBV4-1 CASSQYRGSNQPQHF
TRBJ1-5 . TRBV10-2 CASRGTPYSNQPQHF
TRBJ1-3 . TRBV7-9 CASSLAQGGGNTIYF
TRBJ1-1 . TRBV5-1 CASSLAGGTGGTEAFF
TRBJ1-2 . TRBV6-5 CASSWTGVYGYTF
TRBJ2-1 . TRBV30 CAWSSGGHEQFF
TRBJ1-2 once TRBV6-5 CASSYSSDRNYGYTF
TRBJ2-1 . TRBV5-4 CASSLDGSSYNEQFF
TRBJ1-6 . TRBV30 CAWSVPGGGNSPLHF
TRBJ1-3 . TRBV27 CASSLGGGTGNTIYF